Presented here are 22 T cell receptor beta chains from one specimen sequenced in a study of blood T cells in healthy people across ages. A J-beta primer mix and a sample-barcoded 5' primer were used in a second PCR of about 7 to 12 cycles. MiXCR, run by TCRdb on the 5' RACE reads, gives a single entry per CDR3 protein. The sample holds roughly 2 million distinct CDR3 sequences, about 49% seen once. Sequenced sample: blood. The source is a woman between 35 and 50 years old in good health.

The table lists this clonotype with many counts. V and J are TRBV6-5 and TRBJ2-5; D is unclear. The CDR3 runs to 12 residues. Germline values: CDR1 MNHEY, CDR2 SVGAGI. Trimming removed 6 bases from V and 2 bases from J, with 7 bases in between. CDR3 protein: CASRRSQETQYF. CDR3 nucleotides: TGTGCCAGCAGGAGGTCACAAGAGACCCAGTACTTC.

The chain recombines TRBV5-1 with TRBJ2-1; TRBD1 matches at 7 bases. The V gene end was trimmed by 5 bases and the J gene end by 4 bases; junction bases not matched to a gene: 12. CDR3 length: 16 amino acids. CDR1 is SGHRS and CDR2 is YFSETQ in the germline V gene. The CDR3, as DNA: TGCGCCAGCAGGTTCGGACAGGCGATACCATACAATGAGCAGTTCTTC. The encoded protein is CASRFGQAIPYNEQFF.

This clonotype has a single count. A much larger clone sits a single nucleotide away, making a read error possible. The rearrangement links TRBV6-1 to TRBJ2-4; D perhaps matches TRBD1 (7 bases). The CDR3 is 15 residues long. Germline CDR1 and CDR2: MNHNS and SASEGT. Trimming shortened V by 0 bases and J by 15 bases, and 21 bases separated the two germline ends. CDR3 in amino acids: CASSEASQGGYERYF. As DNA, the CDR3 is TGTGCCAGCAGTGAAGCCTCGCAGGGGGGCTACGAGCGGTACTTC.

This clonotype was found a few times. The chain couples TRBV20-1 to TRBJ1-2; D possibly corresponds to TRBD1 (5 bases). The CDR3 consists of 15 residues. V was trimmed by 5 bases and J by 2 bases, leaving 18 bases between them. CDR1 is DFQATT, CDR2 SNEGSKA, per germline (reference sequence). CDR3 in amino acids: CSAQGAEWINYGYTF. CDR3 nucleotides: TGCAGTGCTCAGGGAGCAGAGTGGATCAACTATGGCTACACCTTC.

This clonotype turned up a few times. J is TRBJ1-1 and V is TRBV20-1; D is ambiguous. CDR1 DFQATT and CDR2 SNEGSKA come from the germline V gene (reference sequence). Deletions cut 2 bases from V and 0 bases from J, with 4 bases between. The length of the CDR3 is 12 residues. In DNA form, the CDR3 reads TGCAGTGCTAGACCTGTGAACACTGAAGCTTTCTTT. Protein product: CSARPVNTEAFF.

In its sample, this clonotype was seen a few times. This chain connects TRBV7-2 to TRBJ2-5, with a possible D match to TRBD2 (5 bases). V lost 5 bases, J lost 6 bases, and 13 bases lay in between. Germline CDR1 is SGHTA and CDR2 is FQGNSA. There are 13 residues in the CDR3. CDR3 in amino acids: CASSHDSVKTQYF. The CDR3 DNA reads as TGTGCCAGCAGCCACGATAGCGTAAAGACCCAGTACTTC.

The rearrangement uses TRBV6-1 and TRBJ1-1; 7 positions agree with TRBD1. The germline gives CDR1 MNHNS, CDR2 SASEGT. After removal of 0 bases from V and 1 base from J, the junction contained 2 bases not matched to a gene. The CDR3 contains 15 residues. CDR3 DNA: TGTGCCAGCAGTGAAGCGGGGACAGCGAACACTGAAGCTTTCTTT. Its protein is CASSEAGTANTEAFF.

There are many counts of this clonotype. The chain carries TRBV4-2 and TRBJ2-3; the match to TRBD1 covers 7 bases. This CDR3 has 17 residues. V trimming: 3 bases; J trimming: 2 bases; junction bases outside the gene matches: 11. Germline values: CDR1 LGHNA, CDR2 YNFKEQ. The chain's CDR3 is CASSQGDGTATTDTQYF. CDR3 in DNA: TGTGCCAGCAGCCAGGGGGACGGGACAGCCACCACAGATACGCAGTATTTT.

Only a few counts were recorded for this clonotype. This chain connects TRBV12-3 or TRBV12-4 to TRBJ2-7; D may match TRBD1 or TRBD2 (6 bases each). The CDR3 covers 13 residues. Trimming took 5 bases from V and 3 from J, leaving 11 bases between them. CDR3 loop: CASSMGGNYEQYF. The CDR3 bases are TGTGCCAGCAGTATGGGGGGCAACTACGAGCAGTACTTC.

The chain uses TRBV6-6 and TRBJ1-2, with D unresolved. V dropped 10 bases and J dropped 0 bases, with 9 bases sitting between them. This CDR3 has 12 amino acids. The germline V gene encodes CDR1 MNHNY and CDR2 SVGAGI (reference sequence). CDR3 in DNA: TGTGCCATCTCGGCCCCTAACTATGGCTACACCTTC. This gives the protein CAISAPNYGYTF.

V gene TRBV7-2 combines with J gene TRBJ1-4; D is possibly TRBD1 (6 bases). V lost 4 bases, J lost 3 bases, and 15 bases lay in between. The CDR3 has 16 amino acids. Germline V gene data show CDR1 as SGHTA and CDR2 as FQGNSA. The CDR3 DNA sequence: TGTGCCAGCAGCTGGAGGGGGACACCTGCTAATGAAAAACTGTTTTTT. Its protein product is CASSWRGTPANEKLFF.

This sequence joins TRBV10-3 and TRBJ2-3; D uncertain. The CDR3 consists of 13 residues. Germline CDR1 reads ENHRY; CDR2 reads SYGVKD. The germline V and J ends were trimmed by 3 bases and 2 bases, with 6 bases remaining between them. The CDR3 region has the DNA TGTGCCATCAGTGATTCGACCACAGATACGCAGTATTTT. Its protein product is CAISDSTTDTQYF.

The chain uses TRBV18 and TRBJ1-2; unclear D gene. This CDR3 is built from 13 residues. Germline V gives CDR1 KGHSH, CDR2 LQKENI. The V end lost 2 bases, the J end lost 7 bases, and 11 bases lay between the germline ends. The CDR3 reads CASSPWEGPGYTF. The CDR3 DNA sequence: TGTGCCAGCTCACCATGGGAAGGACCTGGCTACACCTTC.

This chain uses TRBV7-2 with TRBJ2-5, with D unclear. The germline gives CDR1 SGHTA, CDR2 FQGNSA. V lost 8 bases and J lost 0, with 13 bases in between. The CDR3 totals 14 residues. As DNA, the CDR3 is TGTGCCAGCTCCCGAGGCAGGTACCAAGAGACCCAGTACTTC. It specifies CASSRGRYQETQYF.

The J gene is TRBJ2-5, the V gene TRBV6-6, with D perhaps matching TRBD1 (6 bases). The CDR3 is 13 residues long. CDR1 is MNHNY, CDR2 SVGAGI, per germline (reference sequence). Trimming shortened V by 6 bases and J by 7 bases, and 15 bases separated the two germline ends. CDR3 region: CASSPTGLRTQYF. The CDR3 DNA reads TGTGCCAGCAGCCCGACAGGCCTGAGGACCCAGTACTTC.

This sequence joins TRBV7-6 and TRBJ1-1; 8 positions agree with TRBD1. V gave up 5 bases and J gave up 6 bases; unmatched junction bases: 11. From germline, CDR1 is SGHVS and CDR2 FNYEAQ. The CDR3 length is 15 residues. The CDR3 DNA reads as TGTGCCAGCAGCACCCGAGCTGACAGGGGATCTGAAGCTTTCTTT. Translating it yields CASSTRADRGSEAFF.

The rearrangement uses TRBV21-1 and TRBJ2-7; TRBD1 is the table's D call and was not checked against the DNA. TRBV21-1 counts as a pseudogene. The CDR3 is made up of 19 amino acids. CDR3 DNA sequence: TGTGCCAGCAGCATCAGCCGGGACAGGGAAGAGAATAGTGTTTACGAGCAGTACTTC. Translation gives CASSISRDREENSVYEQYF.

The chain couples TRBV4-2 to TRBJ2-1; no reliable D call. The CDR3 contains 16 residues. The germline gives CDR1 LGHNA, CDR2 YNFKEQ. The V and J ends lost 0 bases and 4 bases respectively, with 13 bases between them. The CDR3 DNA follows: TGTGCCAGCAGCCAAGAGTTGGGGTTGGGGTACAATGAGCAGTTCTTC. Translating it yields CASSQELGLGYNEQFF.

The genes are TRBV3-1 and TRBJ2-5; possibly TRBD1 for D (5 bases). V was trimmed by 2 bases and J by 2 bases, leaving 9 bases between them. Germline values: CDR1 LGHDT, CDR2 YNNKEL (reference sequence). The CDR3 spans 14 residues. The CDR3 DNA reads TGTGCCAGCAGCCAATCGACAGCACAAGAGACCCAGTACTTC. This translates into CASSQSTAQETQYF.

This chain joins TRBV20-1 and TRBJ2-4; 12 bases line up with TRBD2. CDR1 and CDR2 from the germline V gene are DFQATT and SNEGSKA (reference sequence). The CDR3 sequence is 15 residues long. After removal of 3 bases from V and 13 bases from J, the junction contained 13 bases not matched to a gene. The CDR3 here is CSASGASGGAWEQYF. The CDR3 DNA is TGCAGTGCTAGTGGGGCTAGCGGGGGGGCTTGGGAGCAGTACTTC.

The sample holds a few counts of this clonotype. This chain uses TRBV6-9 with TRBJ2-1; 7 positions match TRBD2. In germline, CDR1 is MNHGY, CDR2 SVAAGI. This CDR3 has 13 residues. J was trimmed by 8 bases and V by 2 bases; bases with no gene match: 3. For the CDR3, the DNA is TGTGCCAGCAGTTATAGGGAGGGAGATGAGCAGTTCTTC. Translated, it gives CASSYREGDEQFF.

In this sample, this clonotype turned up many times. This chain uses TRBV9 with TRBJ2-5, with 7 nucleotides matching TRBD2. Per the germline V gene, CDR1 is SGDLS and CDR2 is YYNGEE. With 3 bases clipped from V and 4 bases from J, the junction kept 0 bases outside the gene matches. This CDR3 is 12 amino acids long. Here the CDR3 reads CASSGTRETQYF. The CDR3 nucleotides read TGTGCCAGCAGCGGGACTAGAGAGACCCAGTACTTC.